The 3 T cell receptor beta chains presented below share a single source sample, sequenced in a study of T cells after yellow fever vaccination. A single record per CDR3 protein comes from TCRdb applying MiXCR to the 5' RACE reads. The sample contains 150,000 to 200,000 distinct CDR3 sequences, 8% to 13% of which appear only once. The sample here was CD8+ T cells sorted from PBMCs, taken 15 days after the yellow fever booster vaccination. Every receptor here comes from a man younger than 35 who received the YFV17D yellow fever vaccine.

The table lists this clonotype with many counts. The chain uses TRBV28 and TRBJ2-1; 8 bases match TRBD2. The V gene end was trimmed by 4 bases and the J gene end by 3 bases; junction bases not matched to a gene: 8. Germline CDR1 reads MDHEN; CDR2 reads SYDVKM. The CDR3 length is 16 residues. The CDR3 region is CASSSLAGGFYNEQFF. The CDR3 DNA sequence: TGTGCCAGCAGTTCACTGGCGGGGGGCTTCTACAATGAGCAGTTCTTC.

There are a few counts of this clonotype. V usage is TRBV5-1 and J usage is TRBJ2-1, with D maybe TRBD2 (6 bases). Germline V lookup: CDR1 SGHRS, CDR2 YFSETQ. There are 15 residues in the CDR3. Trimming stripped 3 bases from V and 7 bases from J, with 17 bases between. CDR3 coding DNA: TGCGCCAGCAGCTGGCGACTAGAAGGAGAGAATGAGCAGTTCTTC. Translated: CASSWRLEGENEQFF. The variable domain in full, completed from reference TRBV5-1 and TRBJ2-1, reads KAGVTQTPRYLIKTRGQQVTLSCSPISGHRSVSWYQQTPGQGLQFLFEYFSETQRNKGNFPGRFSGRQFSNSRSEMNVSTLELGDSALYLCASSWRLEGENEQFFGPGTRLTVL.

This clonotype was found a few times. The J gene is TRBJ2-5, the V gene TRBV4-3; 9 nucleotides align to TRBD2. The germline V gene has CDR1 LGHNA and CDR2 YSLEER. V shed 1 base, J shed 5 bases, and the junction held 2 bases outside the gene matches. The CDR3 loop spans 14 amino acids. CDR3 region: CASSQGLAGETQYF. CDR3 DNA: TGCGCCAGCAGCCAAGGGCTAGCGGGGGAGACCCAGTACTTC.